This entry concerns a single TCR beta chain. This sample was included in a study of cytomegalovirus exposure and HLA in healthy donors. 13 Jbeta primers and 60 Vbeta primers were used for the PCR. Using immunoSEQ multiplex PCR, the repertoire was profiled, and TCRdb retains in-frame clones only, with some absent. The profile shows tens of thousands of clones, around 86% of them singletons. Sequenced sample: PBMCs. This sequence was found in a man aged 30 to 39 in good health and CMV-seropositive.

The CDR3 bases are TGTGCCAGCAGACCGACAGGGGGCGGTGAGACCCAGTACTTC. Protein sequence: CASRPTGGGETQYF. The J gene is TRBJ2-5, the V gene TRBV2, with 10 positions matching TRBD1. The CDR3 length is 14 residues. Germline CDR1 reads SNHLY; CDR2 reads FYNNEI. The J segment lost 5 bases and the V segment lost 6 bases, leaving 6 bases of the junction unmatched.